The 27 T cell receptor beta chains below all came from one sample that was sequenced in a study of T cells after yellow fever vaccination. From the 5' RACE reads, TCRdb called clonotypes with MiXCR, one entry per CDR3 protein. This sample yields a few hundred thousand distinct CDR3 sequences, of which 3.5% to 4.5% are seen a single time; 24% belongs to the top ten. The specimen was PBMCs, collected 5 days after the yellow fever booster vaccination. These receptors all come from a man between 18 and 29 years old who received the YFV17D yellow fever vaccine.

This clonotype was counted ten times or more. The chain links TRBV5-6 to TRBJ1-2; no clear D gene. Per the germline V gene, CDR1 is SGHDT and CDR2 is YYEEEE. This CDR3 is built from 12 residues. V dropped 7 bases and J dropped 8 bases, with 15 bases sitting between them. The CDR3 loop reads CASARDTAGYTF. CDR3 sequence (DNA): TGTGCCAGCGCTCGGGATACCGCGGGCTACACCTTC.

This rearrangement joins TRBV20-1 to TRBJ2-5, with D perhaps TRBD2 (5 bases). V dropped 3 bases and J dropped 8 bases, with 13 bases sitting between them. The CDR3 contains 12 residues. Germline V gene lookup returns CDR1 DFQATT and CDR2 SNEGSKA (reference sequence). The CDR3 DNA reads as TGCAGTGCTAGGTTCGGCGGGTCAACCCAGTACTTC. This translates into CSARFGGSTQYF.

This clonotype was observed a handful of times. The chain joins TRBV11-2 to TRBJ2-5; tentatively, D is TRBD2 (6 bases). Between the trimmed V and J ends, which lost 5 bases and 4 bases, there was a span of 14 bases. Germline loops: CDR1 SGHAT, CDR2 FQNNGV. The CDR3 has 14 residues. The CDR3 coding sequence is TGTGCCAGCAGCCCCCGGGGGACCGTAGAGACCCAGTACTTC. Protein: CASSPRGTVETQYF. Based on the CDR3 plus reference TRBV11-2 and TRBJ2-5, the full variable domain is EAGVAQSPRYKIIEKRQSVAFWCNPISGHATLYWYQQILGQGPKLLIQFQNNGVVDDSQLPKDRFSAERLKGVDSTLKIQPAKLEDSAVYLCASSPRGTVETQYFGPGTRLLVL.

The CDR3 bases are TGTGCCAGCTCACAACAGGGCACCGGCACAGATACGCAGTATTTT. As protein: CASSQQGTGTDTQYF. The chain uses TRBV18 and TRBJ2-3; the D gene is possibly TRBD1 (6 bases). Germline V gene lookup returns CDR1 KGHSH and CDR2 LQKENI. The CDR3 runs to 15 residues. V gave up 4 bases and J gave up 1 base, with 12 bases separating them.

The chain is built from TRBV27 and TRBJ1-2; maybe TRBD1 (5 bases). V was cut by 6 bases and J by 5 bases, with 16 bases left in between. The length of the CDR3 is 14 residues. Germline V gives CDR1 MNHEY, CDR2 SMNVEV (reference sequence). The CDR3 region is CASRPPGTPYGYTF. The CDR3 DNA reads as TGTGCCAGCAGACCCCCAGGGACGCCTTATGGCTACACCTTC.

The genes are TRBV7-8 and TRBJ1-1; D unclear. V was trimmed by 5 bases and J by 3 bases, leaving 13 bases between them. The CDR3 is 14 amino acids. The V gene's germline CDR1 is SGHVS and CDR2 FQNEAQ. CDR3 loop: CASSPALLDTEAFF. DNA for the CDR3: TGTGCCAGCAGCCCCGCCCTGTTGGACACTGAAGCTTTCTTT.

V gene TRBV4-1 combines with J gene TRBJ1-2; tentative D call: TRBD1 (6 bases). The CDR3 consists of 15 residues. Germline CDR1 is MGHRA and CDR2 is YSYEKL. With 4 bases removed from V and 3 bases from J, the gap between germline ends came to 15 bases. The DNA for the CDR3 is TGCGCCAGCAGCCCAGAGACAGGTTTGGACTATGGCTACACCTTC. As protein: CASSPETGLDYGYTF.

This clonotype was observed many times. This sequence joins TRBV5-1 and TRBJ2-3; no definite D call. Looked up from germline, CDR1 is SGHRS and CDR2 is YFSETQ. This CDR3 region has 14 residues. Trimming stripped 4 bases from V and 4 bases from J, with 13 bases between. CDR3 DNA: TGCGCCAGCAGCGCTACCCCTGGGGCAGATACGCAGTATTTT. Amino acid sequence: CASSATPGADTQYF.

In this sample, this clonotype turned up many times. The chain employs TRBV4-3 and TRBJ2-5; 11 positions agree with TRBD2. Germline values: CDR1 LGHNA, CDR2 YSLEER. With 0 bases clipped from V and 4 bases from J, the junction kept 4 bases outside the gene matches. The CDR3 spans 16 residues. DNA for the CDR3: TGCGCCAGCAGCCAAGAGATAGCGGGGGGGCGAGAGACCCAGTACTTC. It encodes CASSQEIAGGRETQYF.

A few counts support this clonotype. The rearrangement links TRBV5-4 to TRBJ2-3, with 11 bases aligning to TRBD2. V gave up 4 bases and J gave up 2 bases; unmatched junction bases: 9. CDR3 length equals 17 residues. Germline loops: CDR1 SGHNT, CDR2 YYREEE (reference sequence). The CDR3 is CASSVRLAGTHTDTQYF. As DNA, the CDR3 is TGTGCCAGCAGCGTCAGACTAGCGGGGACACACACAGATACGCAGTATTTT.

This clonotype came up many times. J is TRBJ2-3 and V is TRBV2, with no clear D. The CDR3 consists of 13 residues. CDR1 SNHLY and CDR2 FYNNEI come from the germline V gene. The V end was cut by 8 bases, the J end by 7 bases, with 16 bases between. CDR3 protein: CASQDPDPNTQYF. CDR3 DNA sequence: TGTGCCAGCCAGGACCCCGATCCCAATACGCAGTATTTT.

The sample holds many counts of this clonotype. The rearrangement links TRBV6-5 to TRBJ2-2, with TRBD1 identical over 7 bases. The CDR3 contains 14 residues. V was pared by 6 bases and J by 4 bases, with 5 bases of the junction left unmatched. Germline CDR1 MNHEY, CDR2 SVGAGI. The CDR3 DNA reads as TGTGCCAGCAGCAAGACAGGGCCCACCGGGGAGCTGTTTTTT. This translates into CASSKTGPTGELFF.

This clonotype turned up a few times. The J gene is TRBJ2-1, the V gene TRBV4-2; the D gene is possibly TRBD1 (6 bases). Looked up from germline, CDR1 is LGHNA and CDR2 is YNFKEQ. V was cut by 1 base and J by 0 bases, with 7 bases left in between. The CDR3 covers 15 residues. The CDR3, as DNA: TGTGCCAGCAGCCAAGCGGACAGCTCCTACAATGAGCAGTTCTTC. Protein product: CASSQADSSYNEQFF.

The rearrangement uses TRBV6-5 and TRBJ2-1; perhaps TRBD1 as D (7 bases). The germline gives CDR1 MNHEY, CDR2 SVGAGI. The length of the CDR3 is 15 residues. Trimming pared 6 bases from V and 0 bases from J, leaving 12 bases between. The CDR3 sequence is CASRGQGGSYNEQFF. The CDR3 coding sequence is TGTGCCAGCAGGGGTCAGGGGGGCTCCTACAATGAGCAGTTCTTC.

This chain uses TRBV4-3 with TRBJ1-3; D is unresolved. The V and J ends lost 0 bases and 2 bases respectively, with 11 bases between them. Germline values: CDR1 LGHNA, CDR2 YSLEER. This CDR3 spans 16 amino acids. The CDR3 nucleotides are TGCGCCAGCAGCCAAGACCGCAGGTCGGCTGGAAACACCATATATTTT. It codes for CASSQDRRSAGNTIYF.

The V gene is TRBV12-3 or TRBV12-4, the J gene TRBJ2-1; TRBD2 agrees at 8 bases. This CDR3 region has 14 residues. The V segment lost 6 bases and the J segment 7 bases; nucleotides outside the gene matches: 8. The CDR3 here is CASSLLRGENEQFF. CDR3 coding DNA: TGTGCCAGCAGCCTCTTGCGGGGGGAGAATGAGCAGTTCTTC.

This clonotype has a handful of counts. The chain joins TRBV6-2 or TRBV6-3 to TRBJ1-2; maybe TRBD1 (5 bases). The CDR3 contains 12 residues. CDR1 MNHEY and CDR2 SVGEGT come from the germline V gene. V lost 8 bases, J lost 0 bases, and 7 bases lay in between. CDR3 amino acids: CASQTANYGYTF. The CDR3 nucleotides read TGTGCCAGCCAGACAGCTAACTATGGCTACACCTTC.

This clonotype showed up just a few times. The chain is built from TRBV28 and TRBJ1-2, with D possibly TRBD1 on 5 matching bases. The CDR3 length is 10 residues. Germline V gene data show CDR1 as MDHEN and CDR2 as SYDVKM. Trimming stripped 8 bases from V and 6 bases from J, with 7 bases between. This CDR3 reads CASSRDGYTF. The CDR3 DNA reads TGTGCCAGCTCCAGGGATGGCTACACCTTC.

This rearrangement joins TRBV25-1 to TRBJ1-1; D is uncertain. The V gene lost 8 bases and the J gene lost 0 bases, with 10 bases spanning the gap. This CDR3 spans 13 amino acids. Germline CDR1 is MGHDK and CDR2 is SYGVNS. The CDR3, as DNA: TGTGCCAGCCAGGCTGGGATGAACACTGAAGCTTTCTTT. Its translation is CASQAGMNTEAFF.

Ten or more counts support this clonotype. The chain recombines TRBV4-1 with TRBJ2-1; 9 nucleotides agree with TRBD2. The length of the CDR3 is 16 residues. Germline V CDR1 and CDR2: MGHRA, YSYEKL. The V and J ends lost 6 bases and 6 bases, in that order; junction bases with no gene match: 12. The CDR3 DNA follows: TGCGCCAGCAGTGTTAGCGGGGGACCTCCGGGCAATGAGCAGTTCTTC. It encodes CASSVSGGPPGNEQFF.

This clonotype was found many times. The DNA for the CDR3 is TGTGCCAGCAGCTCAATATTCCAAGAGACCCAGTACTTC. This encodes CASSSIFQETQYF. The chain couples TRBV7-3 to TRBJ2-5; D ambiguous. CDR3 length: 13 residues. V was trimmed by 4 bases and J by 1 base, leaving 7 bases between them. Germline V gene data show CDR1 as SGHTA and CDR2 as FQGTGA.

The chain combines TRBV27 with TRBJ1-5; D call uncertain. This CDR3 comprises 15 residues. V dropped 2 bases and J dropped 0 bases, with 8 bases sitting between them. Germline V gene lookup returns CDR1 MNHEY and CDR2 SMNVEV (reference sequence). CDR3 DNA: TGTGCCAGCAGTTTAAGACGGCTTAGCAATCAGCCCCAGCATTTT. It is translated as CASSLRRLSNQPQHF.

This clonotype was counted ten times or more. This chain uses TRBV5-5 with TRBJ1-5, with 10 bases lining up with TRBD1. The CDR3 runs 16 residues. Looked up from germline, CDR1 is SGHKS and CDR2 is YYEKEE (reference sequence). Unmatched junction bases numbered 4, after V lost 4 bases and J lost 0 bases. The CDR3 DNA reads TGTGCCAGCAGCCCGGACAGGGGGTATAGCAATCAGCCCCAGCATTTT. Amino acid sequence: CASSPDRGYSNQPQHF.

This chain connects TRBV9 to TRBJ2-1; D gene unclear. V was pared by 2 bases and J by 6 bases, with 12 bases between. This CDR3 region has 14 residues. The germline gives CDR1 SGDLS, CDR2 YYNGEE. CDR3 sequence: CASSVYGHPNEQFF. CDR3 DNA: TGTGCCAGCAGCGTCTACGGGCACCCCAATGAGCAGTTCTTC.

This clonotype showed up many times. V gene TRBV12-3 or TRBV12-4 combines with J gene TRBJ1-1; tentative D call: TRBD1 (5 bases). V dropped 6 bases and J dropped 3 bases, with 11 bases sitting between them. There are 13 residues in the CDR3. The CDR3 DNA sequence: TGTGCCAGCAGATCCAGGGTATACACTGAAGCTTTCTTT. Encoded protein: CASRSRVYTEAFF.

This sequence joins TRBV5-1 and TRBJ2-5; TRBD2 might be the D (6 bases). V lost 3 bases, J lost 5 bases, and 14 bases lay in between. This CDR3 contains 14 residues. Germline V gives CDR1 SGHRS, CDR2 YFSETQ. CDR3 sequence reads: CASSSPSDVETQYF. In DNA form, the CDR3 reads TGCGCCAGCAGCTCCCCTAGCGACGTGGAGACCCAGTACTTC.

The V call is TRBV14, the J call TRBJ2-4, with a possible D match to TRBD2 (6 bases). Trimming cost V 1 base and J 2 bases, with 12 bases left between them. Per the germline V gene, CDR1 is SGHDN and CDR2 is FVKESK. The CDR3 loop spans 16 amino acids. This CDR3 reads CASSQVRAGSKNIQYF. The CDR3 bases are TGTGCCAGCAGCCAAGTCCGGGCGGGATCCAAAAACATTCAGTACTTC.